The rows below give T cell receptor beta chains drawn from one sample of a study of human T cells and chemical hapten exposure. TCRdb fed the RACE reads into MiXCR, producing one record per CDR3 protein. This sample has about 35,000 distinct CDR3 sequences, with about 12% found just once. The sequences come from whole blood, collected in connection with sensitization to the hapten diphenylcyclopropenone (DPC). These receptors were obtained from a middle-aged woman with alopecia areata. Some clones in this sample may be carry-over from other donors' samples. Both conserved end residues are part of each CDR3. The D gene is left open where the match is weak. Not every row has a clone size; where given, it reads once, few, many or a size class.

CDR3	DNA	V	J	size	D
CASSFDASSYNEQFF	TGTGCCAGCAGTTTTGACGCCAGCTCCTACAATGAGCAGTTCTTC	TRBV28	TRBJ2-1	few	-
CASSRFGDTEAFF	TGTGCCAGCAGCCGGTTCGGGGACACTGAAGCTTTCTTT	TRBV12-3/TRBV12-4	TRBJ1-1	many	-
CASSLQAGGNQPQHF	TGTGCCAGCAGCTTACAAGCAGGGGGCAATCAGCCCCAGCATTTT	TRBV11-2	TRBJ1-5	few	-
CASRPRVGDEQFF	TGCGCCAGCAGGCCGCGGGTCGGCGATGAGCAGTTCTTC	TRBV5-1	TRBJ2-1	many	-
CASSPRTGLQYF	TGTGCCAGCAGTCCCCGGACAGGGCTCCAGTACTTC	TRBV6-5	TRBJ2-7	-	TRBD1
CASSQPGQGPHQPQHF	TGTGCCAGCAGTCAACCGGGACAGGGGCCCCATCAGCCCCAGCATTTT	TRBV28	TRBJ1-5	few	TRBD1
CASSEGLKKLGQYF	TGTGCCAGCAGTGAAGGGCTAAAGAAATTAGGGCAGTACTTC	TRBV2	TRBJ2-7	many	-
CASSQGTDEQYF	TGTGCCAGCAGCCAAGGTACCGATGAGCAGTACTTC	TRBV3-1	TRBJ2-7	-	-
CSVPAGGQETQYF	TGCAGCGTCCCAGCGGGAGGTCAAGAGACCCAGTACTTC	TRBV29-1	TRBJ2-5	-	TRBD2
CASSQGVLASRGELFF	TGCGCCAGCAGCCAAGGGGTACTAGCATCTCGGGGGGAGCTGTTTTTT	TRBV4-1	TRBJ2-2	many	-
CASSLRGGTRTGELFF	TGTGCCAGCAGCTTAAGGGGCGGTACTAGGACCGGGGAGCTGTTTTTT	TRBV7-3	TRBJ2-2	-	-
CASSAGTSGRTDTQYF	TGTGCCAGCAGTGCCGGGACTAGCGGGAGGACAGATACGCAGTATTTT	TRBV28	TRBJ2-3	-	TRBD2
CASSPREVVGTGSCFF	-	TRBV7-8	TRBJ2-2	many	-
CASSQDRQGYSYNEQFF	TGCGCCAGCAGCCAAGATCGGCAGGGATACTCCTACAATGAGCAGTTCTTC	TRBV4-3	TRBJ2-1	many	-
CASSLGAGGKETQYF	TGTGCCAGCAGCTTAGGAGCGGGGGGTAAAGAGACCCAGTACTTC	TRBV7-7	TRBJ2-5	many	TRBD2
CASSEARGSLGYGYTF	TGTGCCAGCAGTGAAGCGAGAGGGAGTTTGGGGTATGGCTACACCTTC	TRBV25-1	TRBJ1-2	-	-
CASSVSGRQYNEQFF	TGTGCCAGCAGTGTAAGCGGGAGACAGTACAATGAGCAGTTCTTC	TRBV28	TRBJ2-1	medium-sized	TRBD2
CASSSFTSSAGTLHF	TGTGCCAGCAGTTCGTTTACCTCCTCAGCAGGGACCCTCCACTTT	TRBV27	TRBJ1-6	many	-
CASSEASGAVGEQFF	TGTGCCAGCAGTGAAGCGTCCGGGGCTGTTGGTGAGCAGTTCTTC	TRBV6-1	TRBJ2-1	many	-
CSAGGLVQTQYF	TGCAGTGCTGGGGGCCTTGTACAGACCCAGTACTTC	TRBV20-1	TRBJ2-5	-	-
CASLVSGANVLTF	TGTGCCAGCCTCGTCTCTGGGGCCAACGTCCTGACTTTC	TRBV5-5	TRBJ2-6	-	-
CASSLEIRNEQFF	TGTGCCAGCAGCTTAGAAATTCGCAATGAGCAGTTCTTC	TRBV7-9	TRBJ2-1	-	-
CSVRGPNEKLFF	TGCAGCGTTCGGGGCCCTAATGAAAAACTGTTTTTT	TRBV29-1	TRBJ1-4	-	-
CASSYLFGLAVNNEQFF	TGTGCCAGCAGTTACTTGTTTGGGCTAGCGGTGAACAATGAGCAGTTCTTC	TRBV6-2/TRBV6-3	TRBJ2-1	few	TRBD2
CASSPNPGQGNGYTF	TGTGCCAGCAGCCCCAACCCGGGACAGGGGAATGGCTACACCTTC	TRBV9	TRBJ1-2	-	TRBD1
CASSSGPLGDEQYF	TGTGCCAGCAGCTCGGGACCCTTGGGGGACGAGCAGTACTTC	TRBV7-9	TRBJ2-7	many	-
CASGTGTLNYEQYF	TGTGCCAGCGGTACCGGGACTTTGAACTACGAGCAGTACTTC	TRBV6-2/TRBV6-3	TRBJ2-7	many	-
CAWSVPKNEQFF	TGTGCCTGGAGTGTACCGAAAAATGAGCAGTTCTTC	TRBV30	TRBJ2-1	-	-
CASSSLSGQYGYTF	TGTGCCAGCAGTTCCCTGTCAGGACAGTATGGCTACACCTTC	TRBV28	TRBJ1-2	few	-
CASNPSSARTDTQYF	TGTGCCAGCAACCCTTCTAGCGCCCGCACAGATACGCAGTATTTT	TRBV7-9	TRBJ2-3	few	-
CASSWTGGNQPQHF	TGCGCCAGCAGCTGGACAGGGGGCAACCAGCCCCAGCATTTT	TRBV4-1	TRBJ1-5	-	TRBD1
CASSKVRRFQPQHF	TGTGCCAGCAGCAAAGTAAGGAGGTTCCAGCCCCAGCATTTT	TRBV21-1	TRBJ1-5	many	-
CASSPRGPSNQPQHF	TGTGCCAGCAGTCCCCGGGGGCCTAGCAATCAGCCCCAGCATTTT	TRBV27	TRBJ1-5	many	-
CASTQGAGTYEQYF	TGTGCCAGCACTCAGGGAGCGGGAACCTACGAGCAGTACTTC	TRBV6-6	TRBJ2-7	many	TRBD2
CASSLYGGGADTQYF	TGTGCCAGCAGCTTATATGGCGGGGGGGCAGATACGCAGTATTTT	TRBV7-2	TRBJ2-3	-	TRBD2
CASGGPNPRNTIYF	TGTGCCAGCGGGGGACCGAACCCGAGGAACACCATATATTTT	TRBV6-1	TRBJ1-3	many	-
CASRATSGRYNEQFF	TGTGCCAGCAGGGCGACTAGCGGGAGGTACAATGAGCAGTTCTTC	TRBV2	TRBJ2-1	many	TRBD2
CASSSTGIYGYTF	TGTGCCAGCAGCTCAACAGGGATCTATGGCTACACCTTC	TRBV11-1	TRBJ1-2	many	-
CAARQGYEQYF	TGTGCCGCTCGACAGGGCTACGAGCAGTACTTC	TRBV10-3	TRBJ2-7	-	TRBD1
CASSQQGQPSHF	TGCGCCAGCAGCCAACAGGGACAGCCGAGCCACTTT	TRBV4-1	TRBJ1-6	-	TRBD1
CASSLEPTSVSGGEQFF	TGCGCCAGCAGCTTGGAACCTACTAGCGTCTCCGGGGGTGAGCAGTTCTTC	TRBV5-1	TRBJ2-1	many	TRBD2
CASRAQTATGKGEQYF	TGTGCCAGCCGCGCGCAGACCGCGACAGGGAAGGGCGAGCAGTACTTC	TRBV7-8	TRBJ2-7	few	TRBD1
CASSEQAPGGEKLFF	TGTGCCAGCAGTGAACAGGCCCCGGGGGGTGAAAAACTGTTTTTT	TRBV28	TRBJ1-4	many	-
CSAVGTGTGELFF	TGCAGCGCTGTGGGGACAGGGACCGGGGAGCTGTTTTTT	TRBV29-1	TRBJ2-2	many	TRBD1
CASSLSGRYNEQFF	TGCGCCAGCAGCCTTAGCGGGAGGTACAATGAGCAGTTCTTC	TRBV5-1	TRBJ2-1	-	TRBD2